This T cell receptor (beta chain) comes out of a study of shared clonotypes between healthy human individuals. Study-wide background: CD4 naive and memory got three plates each, CD8 naive two, CD8 memory one. Points from the study as a whole: Against clonotypes common to all four donors, non-shared ones had lower generation probabilities. Memory subsets generally showed lower estimated richness than naive subsets.

Regarding this clone: Its antigen is unknown.

V lost 3 bases, J lost 6 bases, and 9 bases lay in between. Germline CDR1 reads ENHRY; CDR2 reads SYGVKD. This CDR3 has 12 amino acids. TCRdb keeps only in-frame clones here, not all; method: immunoSEQ multiplex PCR. The sample holds 1.6 million or so clones, over 95% seen once. Caucasian adults living in Nashville, Tennessee, provided all samples. The receptor comes from a man aged 30 to 39 in good health. The rearrangement uses TRBV10-3 and TRBJ2-7; no reliable D call. Input material: naive CD4+ T cells sorted from blood. Documented subset: CD45RA+ positively selected. CDR3: CAISDWVFEQYF. The CDR3 DNA follows: TGTGCCATCAGTGATTGGGTATTCGAGCAGTACTTC.